This T cell receptor beta chain was recorded in a study of low-dose radiotherapy and immunotherapy resistance in tumors. Whole-study context: Every two weeks patients got nivolumab 240 mg flat dose, plus ipilimumab 1 mg/kg every six weeks, intravenously. On a schedule of every two weeks, intravenous cyclophosphamide at a dose of 200 mg/m2 was delivered one day before each radiation and immunotherapy administration.

Both TCRalpha and TCRbeta chains were reverse transcribed with V-gene-specific primers. It was with a constant-region primer and a V-primer adapter that TCRs were amplified over 20 PCR cycles. In vitro transcription served to amplify the mRNA that had been isolated. TCRdb re-called the reads with MiXCR, one entry per CDR3 protein. In the table there are about 100,000 distinct CDR3 sequences, more than 20% of which are singletons. Germline lookup yields CDR1 SGHDN and CDR2 FVKESK. The CDR3 length is 15 residues. V was pared by 0 bases and J by 1 base, with 9 bases between. Stated time point: after trial treatment. The treatment: LDRT plus nivolumab, ipilimumab, low-dose cyclophosphamide and aspirin (RACIN trial). This clonotype was seen at least ten times.

This sequence joins TRBV14 and TRBJ1-1; no firm D call. The input for sequencing was PBMCs, taken after low-dose radiotherapy plus immunotherapy. The TCR sequence derives from a male donor with prostate cancer. CDR3 nucleotide sequence: TGTGCCAGCAGCCAAGATCTTATGGGGAACACTGAAGCTTTCTTT. Protein product: CASSQDLMGNTEAFF.